A single T cell receptor (beta chain) is shown here with its context. The antigen is unknown. Sequencing was performed with immunoSEQ multiplex PCR; in TCRdb, only in-frame clones are kept and a portion is missing. The sample includes roughly 23,000 clones, 85% to 90% of them seen just once. The ends were cut back, 0 bases at V and 5 bases at J, with 4 bases in the middle. The CDR3 is made up of 13 amino acids. CDR1 is MNHNY, CDR2 SVGAGI, per germline (reference sequence). The record originates from a study of monozygotic twins with cystic fibrosis. Study information: With about 15 PCR cycles, barcoded libraries came from roughly 3 micrograms of fragmented DNA. General study points: Shared CDR3 numbers were not associated with age, concordance or severity. Nucleotide-identical clonotype sharing was significantly higher within monozygotic CF twin pairs than between unrelated CF individuals.

The gene calls are TRBV6-6 and TRBJ2-2; no clear D. The sample taken for sequencing was blood. The origin of this receptor is a woman in her twenties or thirties with cystic fibrosis. DNA for the CDR3: TGTGCCAGCAGTTACTCAGAAACCGGGGAGCTGTTTTTT. Protein: CASSYSETGELFF.